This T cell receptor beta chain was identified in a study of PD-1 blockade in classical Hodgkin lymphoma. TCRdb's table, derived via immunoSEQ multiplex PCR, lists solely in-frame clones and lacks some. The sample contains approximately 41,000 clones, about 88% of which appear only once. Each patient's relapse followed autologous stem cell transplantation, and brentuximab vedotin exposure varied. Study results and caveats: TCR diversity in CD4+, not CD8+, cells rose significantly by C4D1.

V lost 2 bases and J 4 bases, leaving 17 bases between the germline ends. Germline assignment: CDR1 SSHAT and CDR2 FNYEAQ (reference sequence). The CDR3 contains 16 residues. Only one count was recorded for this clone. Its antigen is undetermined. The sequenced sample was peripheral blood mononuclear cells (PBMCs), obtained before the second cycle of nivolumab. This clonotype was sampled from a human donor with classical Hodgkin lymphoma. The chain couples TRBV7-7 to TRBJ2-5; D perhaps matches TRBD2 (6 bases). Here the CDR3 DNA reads TGTGCCAGCAGCTTAACTCCCGGTGGGGGGAGAGAGACCCAGTACTTC. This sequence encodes CASSLTPGGGRETQYF. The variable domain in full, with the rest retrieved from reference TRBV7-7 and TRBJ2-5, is GAGVSQSPRYKVTKRGQDVTLRCDPISSHATLYWYQQALGQGPEFLTYFNYEAQPDKSGLPSDRFSAERPEGSISTLTIQRTEQRDSAMYRCASSLTPGGGRETQYFGPGTRLLVL.